This passage covers 4 T cell receptor beta chains from one sample sequenced in a study of Graves' ophthalmopathy and Graves' hyperthyroidism. RNA transcripts were the template, and TCR beta CDR3 regions were amplified from them. First-round RT-PCR with HTBI primers preceded a second-round multiplex PCR. TCRdb fed the multiplex PCR reads into MiXCR, producing one record per CDR3 protein. Of 500,000 to 800,000 distinct CDR3 sequences in the sample, roughly 41% are singletons; the top ten hold more than 3%. The sequencing input was peripheral blood. These TCRs come from an adult man with Graves' ophthalmopathy.

This rearrangement joins TRBV6-5 to TRBJ1-2; 9 nucleotides match TRBD1. The CDR3 spans 14 residues. CDR1 MNHEY and CDR2 SVGAGI come from the germline V gene. V trimming: 8 bases; J trimming: 9 bases; junction bases outside the gene matches: 13. CDR3: CASSRAGTGSRYTF. In DNA, the CDR3 is TGTGCCAGCTCCAGAGCCGGGACAGGGAGTCGCTACACCTTC.

This clonotype showed up many times. The chain combines TRBV5-6 with TRBJ1-5, with a weak D call TRBD1 (6 bases). CDR1 and CDR2 (germline): SGHDT, YYEEEE. V lost 3 bases and J 6 bases, leaving 16 bases between the germline ends. The CDR3 extends over 15 amino acids. The CDR3 spells CASSYRQEGGQPQHF. CDR3 bases: TGTGCCAGCAGCTACCGACAGGAGGGGGGTCAGCCCCAGCATTTT.

This clonotype turned up a few times. This chain joins TRBV12-3 or TRBV12-4 and TRBJ1-4; 7 bases map to TRBD1. The CDR3 runs to 14 residues. With 3 bases clipped from V and 7 bases from J, the junction kept 5 bases outside the gene matches. The CDR3 reads CASSFRGGGEKLFF. The CDR3 nucleotides read TGTGCCAGCAGTTTCAGGGGGGGCGGTGAAAAACTGTTTTTT.

In its sample, this clonotype was seen many times. This chain uses TRBV29-1 with TRBJ2-5; no clear D gene. Germline CDR1 and CDR2: SQVTM and ANQGSEA. The length of the CDR3 is 13 residues. V was pared by 5 bases and J by 5 bases, with 15 bases between. The CDR3 is CSVLANPRETQYF. The CDR3 bases are TGCAGCGTTTTGGCAAACCCAAGGGAGACCCAGTACTTC.